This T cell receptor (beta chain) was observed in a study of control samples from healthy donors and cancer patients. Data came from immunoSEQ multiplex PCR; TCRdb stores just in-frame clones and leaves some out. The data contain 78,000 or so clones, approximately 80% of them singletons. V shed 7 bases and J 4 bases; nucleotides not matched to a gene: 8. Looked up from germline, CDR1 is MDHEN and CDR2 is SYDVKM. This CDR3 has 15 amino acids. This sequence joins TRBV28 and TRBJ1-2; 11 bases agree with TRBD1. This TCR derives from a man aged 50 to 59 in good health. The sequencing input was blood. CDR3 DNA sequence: TGTGCCAGCATCGTCGGACAGGGGGCAGGCTATGGCTACACCTTC. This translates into CASIVGQGAGYGYTF.